The clone carrying this T cell receptor (beta chain) was picked up a small number of times. The antigen is not known. The data belong to a study of post-analysis software for immune sequencing data. Study-wide background: Clinical courses comprised relapsing-remitting, secondary progressive and progressive-relapsing multiple sclerosis. Findings of the study overall: Co-batched samples clustered tightly together by F measure. Comparison of patients with controls showed about 5 TRBV segments more frequent in patients, TRBV5-6, TRBV5-1 and TRBV20-1 among them.

In germline, CDR1 is SEHNR, CDR2 FQNEAQ (reference sequence). This CDR3 region has 13 residues. Deletions cut 4 bases from V and 7 bases from J, with 14 bases between. TCR beta cDNA libraries had unique molecular identifiers. cDNA molecules numbering around 500,000 came from approximately 0.91 to 9.4 million T cells. TCRdb reprocessed the PCR reads via MiXCR and lists one record per CDR3 protein. The profile shows about 200,000 distinct CDR3 sequences, approximately 29% of them singletons. The sequencing input was blood. This receptor was obtained from a girl under 18 with multiple sclerosis. The genes are TRBV7-9 and TRBJ2-7, with a tentative D call TRBD2 (5 bases). CDR3 nucleotide sequence: TGTGCCAGCAGCTGGACTGAGGGTGGAGAGCAGTACTTC. It encodes CASSWTEGGEQYF.